Shown below are 30 T cell receptor beta chains from a single sample sequenced in a study of T and B cells in COVID-19 patients. TRB was amplified from about 250-500 ng of blood genomic DNA. Multiplex PCR with BIOMED2 TRB-A/B primer pools amplified TRB rearrangements. MiXCR was run by TCRdb on the multiplex PCR reads, yielding one entry per CDR3 protein. The sample has some 10,000 distinct CDR3 sequences, around a third seen once. The sequenced material came from blood. The receptors stem from a human donor with active COVID-19.

The CDR3 DNA reads as TGTGCCAGCAGCCAAGCAACAAACACCATATATTTT. It encodes CASSQATNTIYF. V is TRBV14 and J is TRBJ1-3; no definite D call. V lost 1 base and J 6 bases, leaving 4 bases between the germline ends. CDR1 and CDR2 (germline): SGHDN, FVKESK. The CDR3 spans 12 residues.

This clonotype was counted between two and nine times. The chain joins TRBV10-2 to TRBJ2-7; D call uncertain. V lost 7 bases and J lost 3, with 1 base in between. CDR3 length equals 9 residues. Germline loops: CDR1 WSHSY, CDR2 SAAADI. The CDR3 bases are TGCGCCAGCATCTACGAGCAGTACTTC. As protein: CASIYEQYF.

This clonotype was seen a few times. The rearrangement joins TRBV5-6 to TRBJ2-7; TRBD1 matches 7 bases. The V gene's germline CDR1 is SGHDT and CDR2 YYEEEE. Germline trimming cut 0 bases from V and 2 bases from J; bases unmatched to any gene: 2. The CDR3 contains 14 residues. This CDR3 is CASSLGQGPYEQYF. DNA for the CDR3: TGTGCCAGCAGCTTGGGACAGGGACCCTACGAGCAGTACTTC.

J is TRBJ2-2 and V is TRBV5-1, with 12 nucleotides matching TRBD1. J lost 6 bases, V lost 3 bases, and 6 bases had no gene match. This CDR3 region has 16 residues. CDR1 is SGHRS and CDR2 is YFSETQ in the germline V gene. The CDR3 bases are TGCGCCAGCAGCTCCGGGACAGGGGGCAAGGCCGGGGAGCTGTTTTTT. This codes for CASSSGTGGKAGELFF.

This clonotype has a handful of counts. The chain has TRBV12-3 or TRBV12-4 and TRBJ1-5; no clear D. Trimming shortened V by 6 bases and J by 0 bases, and 9 bases separated the two germline ends. This CDR3 contains 14 residues. CDR3 sequence (DNA): TGTGCCAGCAGATTAACGGGTAGCAATCAGCCCCAGCATTTT. Translated, it gives CASRLTGSNQPQHF.

This sequence joins TRBV19 and TRBJ1-3; D remains ambiguous. The CDR3 runs to 17 residues. Germline V gives CDR1 LNHDA, CDR2 SQIVND (reference sequence). V shed 0 bases and J shed 1 base, with 13 bases lying between them. CDR3 DNA: TGTGCCAGTAGTATAGAAAGGAGGCAGATTTCTGGAAACACCATATATTTT. This translates into CASSIERRQISGNTIYF.

This clonotype was counted only a few times. This chain joins TRBV5-4 and TRBJ2-1; D remains unclear. The CDR3 has 14 amino acids. Germline V gives CDR1 SGHNT, CDR2 YYREEE (reference sequence). V gave up 0 bases and J gave up 2 bases, with 6 bases separating them. The CDR3: CASSLEGPYNEQFF. In nucleotides, the CDR3 is TGTGCCAGCAGCTTGGAGGGTCCCTACAATGAGCAGTTCTTC.

This clonotype was picked up a small number of times. The chain employs TRBV15 and TRBJ1-4, with TRBD1 as a possible D gene (5 bases). Germline CDR1 reads LNHNV; CDR2 reads YYDKDF (reference sequence). V shed 0 bases and J shed 6 bases, with 11 bases lying between them. The CDR3 is 15 amino acids. CDR3: CATSRDGGGYEKLFF. CDR3 sequence (DNA): TGTGCCACCAGCAGAGATGGGGGGGGTTATGAAAAACTGTTTTTT.

This clonotype was detected a few times. This chain uses TRBV27 with TRBJ1-2, with D hard to call. The germline gives CDR1 MNHEY, CDR2 SMNVEV (reference sequence). CDR3 length: 13 amino acids. V was pared by 6 bases and J by 6 bases, with 14 bases between. CDR3 amino acids: CASRDWGGDGYTF. The CDR3 DNA reads as TGTGCCAGCAGGGACTGGGGTGGGGATGGCTACACCTTC.

The chain couples TRBV4-2 to TRBJ1-3; D is possibly TRBD1 (5 bases). The length of the CDR3 is 16 residues. Germline V CDR1 and CDR2: LGHNA, YNFKEQ. With 3 bases removed from V and 0 bases from J, the gap between germline ends came to 12 bases. The CDR3 DNA follows: TGTGCCAGCAGCCAGGCCACAGGCCCCTCTGGAAACACCATATATTTT. It codes for CASSQATGPSGNTIYF.

The V call is TRBV5-1, the J call TRBJ2-3; TRBD2 agrees at 10 bases. This CDR3 contains 16 residues. The germline CDR1 and CDR2 sequences are SGHRS and YFSETQ. Trimming removed 5 bases from V and 4 bases from J; junction bases left unmatched: 10. The CDR3, as DNA: TGCGCCAGCAGTTCAAACCTAGCGGGGGAATCAGATACGCAGTATTTT. This gives the protein CASSSNLAGESDTQYF.

In this sample, this clonotype turned up a few times. Germline and junction disagree at one end, which may indicate a read error. The CDR3 here is CASSPRDRASENTIYF. The CDR3 DNA reads TGTGCCAGCTCACCACGGGACAGAGCCTCTGAAAACACCATATATTTT. The chain combines TRBV18 with TRBJ1-3; 7 bases map to TRBD1. This CDR3 has 16 amino acids. Germline V gives CDR1 KGHSH, CDR2 LQKENI.

The rearrangement uses TRBV18 and TRBJ2-7, with 10 bases lining up with TRBD1. Germline loops: CDR1 KGHSH, CDR2 LQKENI. J was trimmed by 2 bases and V by 2 bases; bases with no gene match: 6. CDR3 length equals 16 residues. This chain's CDR3 is CASSPVADRGTYEQYF. In nucleotides, the CDR3 is TGTGCCAGCTCACCAGTAGCGGACAGGGGGACCTACGAGCAGTACTTC.

This clonotype was seen more than once but under ten times. The chain uses TRBV7-6 and TRBJ1-4; TRBD1 aligns across 8 bases. The V segment lost 0 bases and the J segment 4 bases; nucleotides outside the gene matches: 13. Germline-derived CDR1 and CDR2 are SGHVS and FNYEAQ. This CDR3 region has 19 residues. CDR3 protein: CASSLAVQGARELNEKLFF. The CDR3 DNA follows: TGTGCCAGCAGCTTAGCAGTTCAGGGGGCCCGCGAACTTAATGAAAAACTGTTTTTT.

The gene calls are TRBV11-2 and TRBJ2-2; 7 nucleotides match TRBD2. The CDR3 has 16 amino acids. Germline values: CDR1 SGHAT, CDR2 FQNNGV. With V trimmed by 1 base and J by 1 base, 3 bases remained unmatched. CDR3 region: CASSLVGGGNTGELFF. In DNA form, the CDR3 reads TGTGCCAGCAGCTTAGTAGGCGGGGGGAACACCGGGGAGCTGTTTTTT.

The rearrangement links TRBV19 to TRBJ2-7; 8 bases are a match to TRBD1. The V gene end was trimmed by 2 bases and the J gene end by 4 bases; junction bases not matched to a gene: 4. The CDR3 is 14 amino acids. Germline V CDR1 and CDR2: LNHDA, SQIVND (reference sequence). CDR3: CASSIMGTGYEQYF. DNA for the CDR3: TGTGCCAGTAGTATAATGGGGACAGGTTACGAGCAGTACTTC.

By share, this clonotype counts as large. V and J are TRBV6-1 and TRBJ2-3, with 8 bases aligning to TRBD2. V gave up 1 base and J gave up 5 bases; unmatched junction bases: 11. The CDR3 runs 17 residues. Germline V CDR1 and CDR2: MNHNS, SASEGT. The CDR3 region has the DNA TGTGCCAGCAGTGAAGAGGGTAGCGGGGTGCGGGGAGATACGCAGTATTTT. Translated: CASSEEGSGVRGDTQYF.

The chain is built from TRBV10-3 and TRBJ2-2, with D tentatively TRBD1 (5 bases). V dropped 10 bases and J dropped 3 bases, with 15 bases sitting between them. Looked up from germline, CDR1 is ENHRY and CDR2 is SYGVKD. CDR3 length: 14 amino acids. The CDR3 DNA reads as TGTGCCACCAAATCGCAGGGCTACACCGGGGAGCTGTTTTTT. This codes for CATKSQGYTGELFF.

On this clonotype itself: A much larger clone sits a single nucleotide away, making a read error possible. The chain recombines TRBV13 with TRBJ2-7; D is possibly TRBD2 (6 bases). V gave up 4 bases and J gave up 0 bases, with 16 bases separating them. CDR3 size: 16 residues. Germline V gene lookup returns CDR1 PRHDT and CDR2 FYEKMQ (reference sequence). The CDR3 protein is CASSYKSGRTSYEQYF. Here the CDR3 DNA reads TGTGCCAGCAGCTACAAAAGCGGGCGGACCTCCTACGAGCAGTACTTC. Drawing the rest from reference TRBV13 and TRBJ2-7, the complete variable domain is AAGVIQSPRHLIKEKRETATLKCYPIPRHDTVYWYQQGPGQDPQFLISFYEKMQSDKGSIPDRFSAQQFSDYHSELNMSSLELGDSALYFCASSYKSGRTSYEQYFGPGTRLTVT.

The J gene is TRBJ1-4, the V gene TRBV6-2 or TRBV6-3; 7 bases agree with TRBD1. The germline gives CDR1 MNHEY, CDR2 SVGEGT. The CDR3 length is 15 residues. Losses at the gene ends were 8 bases for V and 10 bases for J; bases not matched to a gene: 16. CDR3 coding DNA: TGTGCCAGCTGCTCCTCAGGGGGGAGTCGTGGAAAACTGTTTTTT. Its protein product is CASCSSGGSRGKLFF.

The chain carries TRBV20-1 and TRBJ2-5, with 10 bases fitting TRBD2. This CDR3 is built from 17 residues. Germline V gene data show CDR1 as DFQATT and CDR2 as SNEGSKA (reference sequence). The V gene end was trimmed by 0 bases and the J gene end by 2 bases; junction bases not matched to a gene: 9. Here the CDR3 reads CSARDYQRGGLQETQYF. The CDR3 DNA sequence: TGCAGTGCTAGAGATTACCAGCGGGGGGGACTACAAGAGACCCAGTACTTC.

The V and J genes are TRBV28 and TRBJ2-2, with unresolved D. The CDR3 length is 16 residues. The germline CDR1 and CDR2 sequences are MDHEN and SYDVKM. Trimming took off 3 bases at V and 2 bases at J, with 13 bases between the two ends. CDR3 nucleotide sequence: TGTGCCAGCAGTTTGGCCGGTTACCTTAACACCGGGGAGCTGTTTTTT. This gives the protein CASSLAGYLNTGELFF.

This clonotype counts as medium-sized (0.01 to 0.1%). The chain employs TRBV29-1 and TRBJ2-1; TRBD2 aligns across 8 bases. The CDR3 runs to 17 residues. Germline V gives CDR1 SQVTM, CDR2 ANQGSEA. The V and J ends lost 0 bases and 6 bases, in that order; junction bases with no gene match: 13. The CDR3 bases are TGCAGCGTTGAAGATAGCCTGACGGCGGGGGGCCTCAATGAGCAGTTCTTC. Its translation: CSVEDSLTAGGLNEQFF.

This clonotype has only a few counts. The chain has TRBV5-5 and TRBJ1-6; D remains unclear. The CDR3 length is 15 residues. Germline CDR1 is SGHKS and CDR2 is YYEKEE (reference sequence). V lost 4 bases and J 7 bases, leaving 15 bases between the germline ends. The CDR3 DNA sequence: TGTGCCAGCAGCCCCTTTGGGGAAAGCAATTCACCCCTCCACTTT. It is translated as CASSPFGESNSPLHF.

This clonotype was counted only a few times. The junction and the germline gene differ at one end; a read error may be behind it. This chain uses TRBV12-3 or TRBV12-4 with TRBJ2-3; 9 positions match TRBD2. The CDR3 extends over 19 amino acids. The CDR3 reads CASSPTLWGGGAVVDTQYF. CDR3 coding DNA: TGCGCCAGCAGCCCCACATTGTGGGGCGGGGGGGCCGTGGTAGATACGCAGTATTTT.

This clonotype was picked up one time. The V and J genes are TRBV27 and TRBJ2-1; 11 bases are shared with TRBD2. V was clipped by 7 bases and J by 4 bases; unmatched bases: 6. Germline V CDR1 and CDR2: MNHEY, SMNVEV (reference sequence). This CDR3 is built from 15 residues. This CDR3 reads CASNPGTSGYNEQFF. Here the CDR3 DNA reads TGTGCCAGCAATCCCGGGACTAGCGGATACAATGAGCAGTTCTTC.

J is TRBJ1-3 and V is TRBV5-6, with 7 bases lining up with TRBD1. Germline loops: CDR1 SGHDT, CDR2 YYEEEE. The V and J ends lost 2 bases and 1 base, in that order; junction bases with no gene match: 6. CDR3 size: 16 residues. The CDR3 DNA reads TGTGCCAGCAGCTTAGTGAAACAGGGGTCTGGAAACACCATATATTTT. Encoded protein: CASSLVKQGSGNTIYF. Using reference TRBV5-6 and TRBJ1-3 for the parts outside the CDR3, the full variable domain is DAGVTQSPTHLIKTRGQQVTLRCSPKSGHDTVSWYQQALGQGPQFIFQYYEEEERQRGNFPDRFSGHQFPNYSSELNVNALLLGDSALYLCASSLVKQGSGNTIYFGEGSWLTVV.

The V call is TRBV7-9, the J call TRBJ2-2, with D unclear. This CDR3 is built from 10 residues. Deletions cut 8 bases from V and 10 bases from J, with 8 bases between. Germline V gene lookup returns CDR1 SEHNR and CDR2 FQNEAQ (reference sequence). The CDR3 spells CASDKQELFF. DNA for the CDR3: TGTGCCAGCGACAAACAGGAGCTGTTTTTT.

This chain links TRBV6-1 with TRBJ1-2; 7 positions agree with TRBD1. The V and J ends lost 6 bases and 4 bases, in that order; junction bases with no gene match: 8. CDR3 size: 14 residues. Per the germline V gene, CDR1 is MNHNS and CDR2 is SASEGT. The CDR3: CASRVRTGGYGYTF. For the CDR3, the DNA is TGTGCCAGCAGGGTTAGGACAGGCGGCTATGGCTACACCTTC.

The rearrangement joins TRBV20-1 to TRBJ2-5; D uncertain. The V and J ends lost 0 bases and 4 bases respectively, with 12 bases between them. This CDR3 is 14 amino acids long. The germline CDR1 and CDR2 sequences are DFQATT and SNEGSKA (reference sequence). This CDR3 is CSARDPWGLETQYF. The DNA of the CDR3 is TGCAGTGCTAGAGATCCTTGGGGTTTAGAGACCCAGTACTTC.